The rows below give T cell receptor beta chains drawn from one sample of a study. TCRdb re-called the 5' RACE reads through MiXCR, storing one row per CDR3 protein. The sample contains tens of thousands of distinct CDR3 sequences, around a quarter of which appear only once. The specimen sequenced was naive CD4+ T cells sorted from blood. The receptors here all came from a female donor with breast cancer. The CDR3 runs from the conserved cysteine through the conserved F or W. Each record gives: clone size, D gene, V gene, J gene, CDR3 length, CDR3 protein, CDR3 DNA. D genes are given only for firm matches. Clone size is shown for a subset of rows, as once, few, many or a class of expanded clone.

clone size: few; D gene: -; V gene: TRBV7-9; J gene: TRBJ2-7; CDR3 length: 15; CDR3 protein: CASSHADGGGYGQYF; CDR3 DNA: TGTGCCAGCAGCCACGCCGATGGCGGTGGCTACGGGCAGTACTTC
clone size: -; D gene: -; V gene: TRBV28; J gene: TRBJ2-3; CDR3 length: 15; CDR3 protein: CASSLFPGSTDTQYF; CDR3 DNA: TGTGCCAGCAGTTTATTTCCAGGGAGCACAGATACGCAGTATTTT
clone size: -; D gene: -; V gene: TRBV7-2; J gene: TRBJ2-6; CDR3 length: 16; CDR3 protein: CASSSSAISGANVLTF; CDR3 DNA: TGTGCCAGCAGCTCCTCAGCGATCTCTGGGGCCAACGTCCTGACTTTC
clone size: few; D gene: TRBD1; V gene: TRBV20-1; J gene: TRBJ2-6; CDR3 length: 17; CDR3 protein: CSATRGQVGEGANVLTF; CDR3 DNA: TGCAGTGCGACCCGAGGACAGGTTGGAGAAGGGGCCAACGTCCTGACTTTC
clone size: -; D gene: -; V gene: TRBV9; J gene: TRBJ2-5; CDR3 length: 15; CDR3 protein: CASSGTGRIAETQYF; CDR3 DNA: TGTGCCAGCAGCGGTACAGGGCGGATAGCAGAGACCCAGTACTTC
clone size: -; D gene: -; V gene: TRBV4-2; J gene: TRBJ2-7; CDR3 length: 15; CDR3 protein: CASSQERQDSYEQYF; CDR3 DNA: TGTGCCAGCAGCCAAGAAAGACAGGACTCCTACGAGCAGTACTTC
clone size: few; D gene: -; V gene: TRBV2; J gene: TRBJ2-5; CDR3 length: 14; CDR3 protein: CASSELGQGKTQYF; CDR3 DNA: TGTGCCAGCAGCGAGTTGGGGCAGGGGAAGACCCAGTACTTC
clone size: -; D gene: TRBD1; V gene: TRBV28; J gene: TRBJ2-5; CDR3 length: 15; CDR3 protein: CASSSLRQGVETQYF; CDR3 DNA: TGTGCCAGCAGCTCCCTCAGACAGGGGGTAGAGACCCAGTACTTC
clone size: -; D gene: TRBD1; V gene: TRBV6-6; J gene: TRBJ2-7; CDR3 length: 16; CDR3 protein: CASSYLRQGISYEQYF; CDR3 DNA: TGTGCCAGCAGTTATCTCCGACAGGGGATCTCCTACGAGCAGTACTTC
clone size: many; D gene: -; V gene: TRBV20-1; J gene: TRBJ1-6; CDR3 length: 15; CDR3 protein: CSAIDPSSYNSPLHF; CDR3 DNA: TGCAGTGCTATCGATCCTAGCTCCTATAATTCACCCCTCCACTTT
clone size: -; D gene: -; V gene: TRBV5-1; J gene: TRBJ2-3; CDR3 length: 12; CDR3 protein: CASSNSEDTQYF; CDR3 DNA: TGCGCCAGCAGCAATTCGGAAGATACGCAGTATTTT
clone size: -; D gene: -; V gene: TRBV10-2; J gene: TRBJ2-7; CDR3 length: 17; CDR3 protein: CASSEGFVGRYSYEQYF; CDR3 DNA: TGCGCCAGCAGTGAGGGATTTGTGGGGCGCTATTCCTACGAGCAGTACTTC
clone size: few; D gene: TRBD2; V gene: TRBV7-2; J gene: TRBJ2-3; CDR3 length: 16; CDR3 protein: CASSQGLAGSVDTQYF; CDR3 DNA: TGTGCCAGCAGCCAGGGACTAGCGGGGTCGGTAGATACGCAGTATTTT
clone size: few; D gene: -; V gene: TRBV18; J gene: TRBJ1-1; CDR3 length: 13; CDR3 protein: CASSRTGRTEAFF; CDR3 DNA: TGTGCCAGCTCACGCACGGGGCGAACTGAAGCTTTCTTT
clone size: medium-sized; D gene: -; V gene: TRBV7-8; J gene: TRBJ1-2; CDR3 length: 14; CDR3 protein: CASSSIPTGTYHTF; CDR3 DNA: TGTGCCAGCAGCTCCATACCGACCGGGACATACCACACCTTC
clone size: many; D gene: -; V gene: TRBV5-1; J gene: TRBJ2-1; CDR3 length: 14; CDR3 protein: CASSLQGSVNEQFF; CDR3 DNA: TGCGCCAGCAGCCTACAGGGTTCTGTCAATGAGCAGTTCTTC
clone size: few; D gene: -; V gene: TRBV20-1; J gene: TRBJ2-5; CDR3 length: 13; CDR3 protein: CSAWTEYQETQYF; CDR3 DNA: TGCAGTGCGTGGACAGAATACCAAGAGACCCAGTACTTC
clone size: few; D gene: -; V gene: TRBV3-1; J gene: TRBJ2-7; CDR3 length: 13; CDR3 protein: CASIPGRYYEQYF; CDR3 DNA: TGTGCCAGTATTCCGGGACGCTACTACGAGCAGTACTTC
clone size: -; D gene: -; V gene: TRBV27; J gene: TRBJ2-6; CDR3 length: 17; CDR3 protein: CASSLVQGGSGANVLTF; CDR3 DNA: TGTGCCAGCAGTTTAGTACAGGGGGGGTCTGGGGCCAACGTCCTGACTTTC
clone size: few; D gene: TRBD2; V gene: TRBV6-5; J gene: TRBJ2-1; CDR3 length: 18; CDR3 protein: CASSPWTSGGASYNEQFF; CDR3 DNA: TGTGCCAGCAGCCCCTGGACTAGCGGGGGGGCGAGCTACAATGAGCAGTTCTTC
clone size: few; D gene: TRBD1; V gene: TRBV27; J gene: TRBJ2-1; CDR3 length: 13; CDR3 protein: CASRLTGVGEQFF; CDR3 DNA: TGTGCCAGCAGGCTGACAGGGGTTGGTGAGCAGTTCTTC
clone size: many; D gene: -; V gene: TRBV4-3; J gene: TRBJ2-6; CDR3 length: 15; CDR3 protein: CASSQEGTGANVLTF; CDR3 DNA: TGCGCCAGCAGCCAAGAAGGGACTGGGGCCAACGTCCTGACTTTC
clone size: -; D gene: -; V gene: TRBV3-1; J gene: TRBJ1-6; CDR3 length: 13; CDR3 protein: CASSQSGNSPLHF; CDR3 DNA: TGTGCCAGCAGCCAAAGCGGAAATTCACCCCTCCACTTT
clone size: -; D gene: -; V gene: TRBV9; J gene: TRBJ2-1; CDR3 length: 14; CDR3 protein: CASSVAYRGSEQFF; CDR3 DNA: TGTGCCAGCAGCGTAGCGTATAGGGGAAGTGAGCAGTTCTTC
clone size: -; D gene: -; V gene: TRBV12-3/TRBV12-4; J gene: TRBJ1-5; CDR3 length: 13; CDR3 protein: CASSLAGDQPQHF; CDR3 DNA: TGTGCCAGCAGTTTAGCAGGGGATCAGCCCCAGCATTTT
clone size: -; D gene: -; V gene: TRBV5-1; J gene: TRBJ2-5; CDR3 length: 14; CDR3 protein: CASSLIGVRETQYF; CDR3 DNA: TGCGCCAGCAGCTTGATTGGGGTACGGGAGACCCAGTACTTC
clone size: -; D gene: TRBD1; V gene: TRBV20-1; J gene: TRBJ1-5; CDR3 length: 15; CDR3 protein: CSAIKTGASNQPQHF; CDR3 DNA: TGCAGTGCTATTAAGACAGGGGCGAGCAATCAGCCCCAGCATTTT
clone size: -; D gene: -; V gene: TRBV20-1; J gene: TRBJ1-1; CDR3 length: 14; CDR3 protein: CSARRGEGGTEAFF; CDR3 DNA: TGCAGTGCCCGGAGGGGGGAAGGAGGCACTGAAGCTTTCTTT
clone size: few; D gene: -; V gene: TRBV4-1; J gene: TRBJ1-5; CDR3 length: 13; CDR3 protein: CASSQDGNQPQHF; CDR3 DNA: TGCGCCAGCAGTCAAGACGGCAATCAGCCCCAGCATTTT
clone size: -; D gene: TRBD1; V gene: TRBV18; J gene: TRBJ2-4; CDR3 length: 16; CDR3 protein: CASSPRRQGPKNIQYF; CDR3 DNA: TGTGCCAGCTCACCGAGAAGACAGGGTCCCAAAAACATTCAGTACTTC
clone size: -; D gene: TRBD2; V gene: TRBV5-5; J gene: TRBJ2-4; CDR3 length: 19; CDR3 protein: CASSRGLAGGPQAKNIQYF; CDR3 DNA: TGTGCCAGCAGCCGAGGACTAGCGGGAGGACCCCAAGCCAAAAACATTCAGTACTTC
clone size: -; D gene: TRBD1; V gene: TRBV9; J gene: TRBJ2-3; CDR3 length: 15; CDR3 protein: CASSGETGVADTQYF; CDR3 DNA: TGTGCCAGCAGCGGGGAGACAGGGGTGGCAGATACGCAGTATTTT
clone size: -; D gene: -; V gene: TRBV7-2; J gene: TRBJ2-7; CDR3 length: 13; CDR3 protein: CASSYGYLGEQYF; CDR3 DNA: TGTGCCAGCAGCTACGGGTATCTTGGGGAGCAGTACTTC
clone size: -; D gene: -; V gene: TRBV28; J gene: TRBJ2-1; CDR3 length: 14; CDR3 protein: CASSLRRGVNEQFF; CDR3 DNA: TGTGCCAGCAGTTTGCGGAGGGGGGTCAATGAGCAGTTCTTC
clone size: -; D gene: -; V gene: TRBV6-1; J gene: TRBJ1-2; CDR3 length: 13; CDR3 protein: CASSDPGAVGYTF; CDR3 DNA: TGTGCCAGCAGTGATCCCGGGGCGGTGGGCTACACCTTC
clone size: -; D gene: TRBD2; V gene: TRBV9; J gene: TRBJ2-5; CDR3 length: 15; CDR3 protein: CASSPGLAGAETQYF; CDR3 DNA: TGTGCCAGCAGCCCGGGACTAGCGGGGGCAGAGACCCAGTACTTC
clone size: -; D gene: -; V gene: TRBV6-2/TRBV6-3; J gene: TRBJ1-1; CDR3 length: 15; CDR3 protein: CASSLRGVLNTEAFF; CDR3 DNA: TGTGCCAGCAGCTTACGTGGGGTATTGAACACTGAAGCTTTCTTT
clone size: -; D gene: -; V gene: TRBV20-1; J gene: TRBJ2-3; CDR3 length: 13; CDR3 protein: CSLGPPNSDTQYF; CDR3 DNA: TGCAGCCTGGGACCTCCCAATTCGGATACGCAGTATTTT
clone size: many; D gene: TRBD2; V gene: TRBV12-3/TRBV12-4; J gene: TRBJ2-1; CDR3 length: 15; CDR3 protein: CASSLSGVSYNEQFF; CDR3 DNA: TGTGCCAGCAGTCTTAGCGGGGTCTCCTACAATGAGCAGTTCTTC
clone size: many; D gene: TRBD1; V gene: TRBV10-2; J gene: TRBJ1-2; CDR3 length: 13; CDR3 protein: CASSRRTGEGYTF; CDR3 DNA: TGCGCCAGCAGTCGGAGGACAGGGGAAGGCTACACCTTC
clone size: many; D gene: -; V gene: TRBV5-1; J gene: TRBJ2-5; CDR3 length: 11; CDR3 protein: CASSFEETQYF; CDR3 DNA: TGCGCCAGCAGCTTCGAAGAGACCCAGTACTTC
clone size: -; D gene: -; V gene: TRBV5-1; J gene: TRBJ2-6; CDR3 length: 17; CDR3 protein: CASSLDGRDSGANVLTF; CDR3 DNA: TGCGCCAGCAGCCTGGACGGGAGAGACTCTGGGGCCAACGTCCTGACTTTC
clone size: few; D gene: TRBD2; V gene: TRBV6-5; J gene: TRBJ2-5; CDR3 length: 15; CDR3 protein: CASTSTSGNEETQYF; CDR3 DNA: TGTGCCAGCACCTCGACTAGCGGGAATGAAGAGACCCAGTACTTC
clone size: few; D gene: TRBD1; V gene: TRBV6-2/TRBV6-3; J gene: TRBJ1-5; CDR3 length: 15; CDR3 protein: CASSLRQGDNQPQHF; CDR3 DNA: TGTGCCAGCAGCCTGCGACAGGGGGACAATCAGCCCCAGCATTTT
clone size: few; D gene: TRBD1; V gene: TRBV5-1; J gene: TRBJ2-3; CDR3 length: 15; CDR3 protein: CASSLAATGDDTQYF; CDR3 DNA: TGCGCCAGCAGCTTGGCCGCTACAGGGGATGATACGCAGTATTTT
clone size: -; D gene: -; V gene: TRBV6-5; J gene: TRBJ1-2; CDR3 length: 15; CDR3 protein: CASSRTGTTNYGYTF; CDR3 DNA: TGTGCCAGCAGTCGAACCGGGACAACTAACTATGGCTACACCTTC
clone size: few; D gene: TRBD1; V gene: TRBV28; J gene: TRBJ2-5; CDR3 length: 16; CDR3 protein: CASSRILGTGEETQYF; CDR3 DNA: TGTGCCAGCAGTCGAATACTCGGGACAGGTGAAGAGACCCAGTACTTC
clone size: -; D gene: TRBD1; V gene: TRBV29-1; J gene: TRBJ2-1; CDR3 length: 17; CDR3 protein: CSVERGTGYSSYNEQFF; CDR3 DNA: TGCAGCGTTGAACGGGGGACAGGGTACAGCTCCTACAATGAGCAGTTCTTC
clone size: few; D gene: -; V gene: TRBV6-1; J gene: TRBJ2-1; CDR3 length: 13; CDR3 protein: CASSEATRFEQFF; CDR3 DNA: TGTGCCAGCAGTGAAGCGACTAGATTTGAGCAGTTCTTC
clone size: few; D gene: -; V gene: TRBV21-1; J gene: TRBJ2-1; CDR3 length: 16; CDR3 protein: CASSKALAGSRWEQFF; CDR3 DNA: TGTGCCAGCAGCAAAGCGCTAGCGGGGAGTCGGTGGGAGCAGTTCTTC
clone size: -; D gene: TRBD1; V gene: TRBV5-1; J gene: TRBJ2-7; CDR3 length: 15; CDR3 protein: CASSLGGTGEYEQYF; CDR3 DNA: TGCGCCAGCAGCTTAGGGGGGACAGGGGAGTACGAGCAGTACTTC
clone size: few; D gene: -; V gene: TRBV5-1; J gene: TRBJ1-5; CDR3 length: 15; CDR3 protein: CASSVQGDGNQPQHF; CDR3 DNA: TGCGCCAGCAGCGTTCAAGGGGACGGCAATCAGCCCCAGCATTTT
clone size: -; D gene: -; V gene: TRBV20-1; J gene: TRBJ1-3; CDR3 length: 14; CDR3 protein: CSAKDPTSGNTIYF; CDR3 DNA: TGCAGTGCTAAAGATCCAACATCTGGAAACACCATATATTTT
clone size: -; D gene: -; V gene: TRBV6-5; J gene: TRBJ2-7; CDR3 length: 16; CDR3 protein: CASSYSRGLISYEQCF; CDR3 DNA: TGTGCCAGCAGTTACTCGAGAGGGTTAATAAGCTACGAGCAGTGCTTC
clone size: once; D gene: -; V gene: TRBV9; J gene: TRBJ2-5; CDR3 length: 14; CDR3 protein: CTSSYTHLKETQYF; CDR3 DNA: TGTACCAGCAGCTATACCCACTTAAAGGAGACCCAGTACTTC